One sample yielded the 6 T cell receptor beta chains listed below, sequenced in a study of cytomegalovirus exposure and HLA in healthy donors. Sequencing used immunoSEQ multiplex PCR; TCRdb keeps in-frame clones, though not all of them. Among 250,000 to 300,000 clones, around 85% were seen once, and the ten largest hold 1%. The sample comprised PBMCs. The receptors here all came from a woman between 18 and 30 years old in good health and CMV-seronegative.

The J gene is TRBJ1-1, the V gene TRBV6-6; D might be TRBD1 (5 bases). The CDR3 is made up of 14 amino acids. Trimming removed 0 bases from V and 8 bases from J, with 13 bases in between. Per germline, CDR1 MNHNY and CDR2 SVGAGI (reference sequence). The CDR3 sequence is CASSYSGGGAEAFF. In DNA form, the CDR3 reads TGTGCCAGCAGTTACTCGGGGGGAGGGGCCGAAGCTTTCTTT.

The chain carries TRBV29-1 and TRBJ2-1; TRBD2 matches 12 bases. V trimming: 3 bases; J trimming: 9 bases; junction bases outside the gene matches: 6. CDR1 is SQVTM, CDR2 ANQGSEA, per germline. This CDR3 comprises 14 residues. CDR3 protein: CSVELAGGTSEQFF. CDR3 nucleotide sequence: TGCAGCGTTGAGCTAGCGGGAGGGACGAGTGAGCAGTTCTTC.

This clone was observed a single time. This chain connects TRBV7-2 to TRBJ2-7; D possibly corresponds to TRBD1 (6 bases). The V gene's germline CDR1 is SGHTA and CDR2 FQGNSA. Trimming shortened V by 1 base and J by 2 bases, and 9 bases separated the two germline ends. This CDR3 is built from 14 residues. For the CDR3, the DNA is TGTGCCAGCAGCTTAGGACAGGTAGCCTACGAGCAGTACTTC. This encodes CASSLGQVAYEQYF.

J is TRBJ2-5 and V is TRBV5-1; perhaps TRBD2 as D (6 bases). CDR1 and CDR2 from the germline V gene are SGHRS and YFSETQ. The CDR3 contains 13 residues. Trimming pared 1 base from V and 4 bases from J, leaving 8 bases between. CDR3 region: CASSLPGRETQYF. The CDR3 nucleotides read TGCGCCAGCAGCTTGCCCGGGAGAGAGACCCAGTACTTC.

Here the CDR3 reads CASSLSVGQPYEQYF. In nucleotides, the CDR3 is TGCGCCAGCAGCTTGAGCGTAGGACAGCCCTACGAGCAGTACTTC. The chain uses TRBV5-1 and TRBJ2-7, with a possible D match to TRBD1 (6 bases). Germline CDR1 and CDR2: SGHRS and YFSETQ. Trimming cost V 1 base and J 2 bases, with 13 bases left between them. The CDR3 spans 15 residues.

The J gene is TRBJ2-3, the V gene TRBV4-1; 8 nucleotides line up with TRBD2. Per germline, CDR1 MGHRA and CDR2 YSYEKL. The CDR3 runs 16 residues. V dropped 0 bases and J dropped 4; count of bases not matched to a gene: 6. The CDR3 region is CASSQEGLAGSDTQYF. The CDR3 DNA is TGCGCCAGCAGCCAAGAAGGACTAGCCGGGTCAGATACGCAGTATTTT.